This is a list of T cell receptor beta chains from one sample in a study of CD8+ T cells in alopecia areata. Here immunoSEQ multiplex PCR was the method, and the copy in TCRdb shows in-frame clones only, minus some. Found here are fewer than 110,000 clones, about 60% of them singletons; the top ten hold around 10%. The sequencing sample was made of CD4+ T cells sorted from blood. The origin of the receptors is a human donor in good health. The CDR3 runs from the conserved cysteine through the conserved F or W. A D gene is named only where the DNA matches it firmly. Rows give clone size only sometimes, using once, few, many, or a class for an expanded clone.

TGTGCCAGCAGCCAAGAACGGGCAGGGGTCACAGATACGCAGTATTTT CASSQERAGVTDTQYF - TRBJ2-3 - TRBV14
TGCGCCAGCAGCTTGGCCTTAGTTGGCCAAGAGACCCAGTACTTC CASSLALVGQETQYF - TRBJ2-5 - TRBV5-1
TGCAGCGTCAGACGGATGTATAATGAAAAACTGTTTTTT CSVRRMYNEKLFF - TRBJ1-4 - TRBV29-1
TGTGCCAGCAGCGTGACAGCGGGGACCTACGAGCAGTACTTC CASSVTAGTYEQYF TRBD2 TRBJ2-7 - TRBV5-6
TGTGCCAGCCAACCCCCGGGACAGGGGGCAAATGAGCAGTTCTTC CASQPPGQGANEQFF TRBD1 TRBJ2-1 few TRBV28
TGTGCCAGCAGCCCCACCGCAGGCATGAGCACAGATACGCAGTATTTT CASSPTAGMSTDTQYF - TRBJ2-3 - TRBV25-1
TGTGCCAGCAGTGGGGGACAGGGCGGGGAGCTGTTTTTT CASSGGQGGELFF TRBD1 TRBJ2-2 few TRBV6-6
TGTGCCAGCAGCGGACAGGGGCTTCTAGAAGCTTTCTTT CASSGQGLLEAFF TRBD1 TRBJ1-1 - TRBV27
TGTGCCAGCAGCGAGGGACTAGCGGTCTACGAGCAGTACTTC CASSEGLAVYEQYF TRBD2 TRBJ2-7 - TRBV6-6
TGCAGCGTTGATATGGGGGACTATGGCTACACCTTC CSVDMGDYGYTF - TRBJ1-2 few TRBV29-1
TGTGCCAGCAGCTTAGGGTCAGCGGGGGGGCCGAAGACCCAGTACTTC CASSLGSAGGPKTQYF TRBD2 TRBJ2-5 few TRBV7-9
TGTGCCAGCAGTTATAGCCCCCCAGGCAAAGAGACCCAGTACTTC CASSYSPPGKETQYF - TRBJ2-5 - TRBV6-5
TGTGCCAGCAGGCCCCGGACAGGGCTTGAACGAGCTTTCTTT CASRPRTGLERAFF TRBD1 TRBJ1-1 - TRBV6-5
TGCAGCGTGGACGGCGGTAACAGGGGGGGCGGCTACACCTTC CSVDGGNRGGGYTF TRBD1 TRBJ1-2 - TRBV29-1
TGCGCCAGCAGCTTGGGAGGTAGCCCCACCTACGAGCAGTACTTC CASSLGGSPTYEQYF - TRBJ2-7 many TRBV5-1
TGTGCCAGCAGCCGACAGTCTACTAGCACAGATACGCAGTATTTT CASSRQSTSTDTQYF - TRBJ2-3 - TRBV7-2
TGTGCCAGCAGTCCGGGGGAAAACACCGGGGAGCTGTTTTTT CASSPGENTGELFF - TRBJ2-2 - TRBV28
TGCGCCAGCAGCCAAGATTATTCGGTGGTCAATGAGCAGTTCTTC CASSQDYSVVNEQFF - TRBJ2-1 - TRBV4-3
TGCGCCAGCAGCTTGAGGGGGGGCACAGATACGCAGTATTTT CASSLRGGTDTQYF - TRBJ2-3 once TRBV5-1
TGTGCCAGCAGTAAAGGGGGTCCTCAGCCCCAGCATTTT CASSKGGPQPQHF - TRBJ1-5 - TRBV27
TGCAGCGTTCCACAGGGGGCAGATACGCAGTATTTT CSVPQGADTQYF TRBD1 TRBJ2-3 - TRBV29-1
TGTGCCACCAGCAGAGATTCGGGGACCTACGAGCAGTACTTC CATSRDSGTYEQYF - TRBJ2-7 once TRBV15
TGTGCCAGCAGCCCCCTTAGGTCAGAGGTGAACACTGAAGCTTTCTTT CASSPLRSEVNTEAFF - TRBJ1-1 once TRBV7-9
TGTGCCAGTAATCGCCGACGTAACTATGGCTACACCTTC CASNRRRNYGYTF - TRBJ1-2 - TRBV19
TGTGCCAGCACGTCTAGGTCAGGACAGATGAACACTGAAGCTTTCTTT CASTSRSGQMNTEAFF - TRBJ1-1 - TRBV7-9
TGTGCCAGCAGTGAAGTGCAGGGAAACACCATATATTTT CASSEVQGNTIYF - TRBJ1-3 - TRBV6-1
TGCAGCGGGAGTTGGCGCTTCCAAGAGACCCAGTACTTC CSGSWRFQETQYF - TRBJ2-5 - TRBV29-1
TGCGCCAGCAGCAAGACAGGGATTAGAGGAGGCTACACCTTC CASSKTGIRGGYTF TRBD1 TRBJ1-2 - TRBV5-1
TGTGCCGGGACGGGGGGGAGCTCCTACAATGAGCAGTTCTTC CAGTGGSSYNEQFF TRBD2 TRBJ2-1 once TRBV30
TGTGCCTGGAGTGCAGGGTCGAATTCACCCCTCCACTTT CAWSAGSNSPLHF - TRBJ1-6 - TRBV30
TGCGCCAGCAGCTCGTCCGCGAGGGAGCAGTACTTC CASSSSAREQYF - TRBJ2-7 few TRBV5-1
TGTGCCAGCAGCTTAGGGCGGGACAGGGCCACAGATACGCAGTATTTT CASSLGRDRATDTQYF TRBD1 TRBJ2-3 - TRBV7-2
TGTGCCAGCAGTGACGGGGGGGGCACTGAAGCTTTCTTT CASSDGGGTEAFF - TRBJ1-1 - TRBV2
TGTGCCAGCAGGATCGACAGCCTCCTATCACCCCTCCACTTT CASRIDSLLSPLHF - TRBJ1-6 - TRBV2
TGTGCCAGCAGCTTAGTGGCTAGCGGCACAGATACGCAGTATTTT CASSLVASGTDTQYF - TRBJ2-3 few TRBV7-9
TGCAGCGTTGGGTTTACAGGGGTCATGAACACTGAAGCTTTCTTT CSVGFTGVMNTEAFF TRBD1 TRBJ1-1 - TRBV29-1
TGCAGCGTTAGGGTCCGGGGCTACGAGCAGTACTTC CSVRVRGYEQYF - TRBJ2-7 - TRBV29-1
TGTGCCAGCAGTACCCGGACAGGAGAAAACACTGAAGCTTTCTTT CASSTRTGENTEAFF TRBD1 TRBJ1-1 few TRBV28
TGCGCCAGCAGCTTGATTATGGTGGACGGCAATGAGCAGTTCTTC CASSLIMVDGNEQFF - TRBJ2-1 - TRBV5-1